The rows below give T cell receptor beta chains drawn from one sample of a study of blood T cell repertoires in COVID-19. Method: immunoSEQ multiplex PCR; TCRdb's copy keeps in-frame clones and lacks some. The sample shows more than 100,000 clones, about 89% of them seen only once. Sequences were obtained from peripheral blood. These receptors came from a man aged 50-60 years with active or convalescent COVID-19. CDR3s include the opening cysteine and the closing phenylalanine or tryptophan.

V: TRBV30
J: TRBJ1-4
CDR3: CAWRLTGNNEKLFF

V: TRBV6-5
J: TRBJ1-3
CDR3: CASSYLRSGRNTIYF

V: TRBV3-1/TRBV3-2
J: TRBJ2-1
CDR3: CASSPRTGSYEQFF

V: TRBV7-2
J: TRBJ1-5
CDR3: CASSLVGADSNQPQHF

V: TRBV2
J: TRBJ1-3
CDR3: CASIPGQGAGNTIYF

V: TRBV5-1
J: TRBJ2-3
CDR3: CASSVGTDADTQYF

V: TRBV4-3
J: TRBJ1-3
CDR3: CASSQDPLGQGAGNTIYF

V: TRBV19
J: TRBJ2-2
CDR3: CASSIELANTGELFF

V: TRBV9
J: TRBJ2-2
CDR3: CASSAREWDTGELFF

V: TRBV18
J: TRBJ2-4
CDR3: CASSPGQNKNIQYF

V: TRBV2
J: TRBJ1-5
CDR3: CATQQPGQGSNQPQHF

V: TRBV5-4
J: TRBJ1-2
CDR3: CASSKDQGSNYGYTF

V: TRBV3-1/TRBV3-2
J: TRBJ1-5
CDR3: CASSRGTGSNQPQHF

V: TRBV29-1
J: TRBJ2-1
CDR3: CSVTGLAGDRYNEQFF

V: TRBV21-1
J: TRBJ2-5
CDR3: CASSRRTPYF

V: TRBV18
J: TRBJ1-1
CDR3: CASSPPSGDTEAFF

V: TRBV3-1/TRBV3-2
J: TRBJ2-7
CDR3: CASGWSQRGYEQYF

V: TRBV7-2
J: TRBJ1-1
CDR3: CASSLLGQGATEAFF

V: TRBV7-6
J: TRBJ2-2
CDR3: CASSPTGTGTGELFF

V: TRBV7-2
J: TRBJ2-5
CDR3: CASSIGQTQYF

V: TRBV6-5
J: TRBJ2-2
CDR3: CASKGSTGELFF

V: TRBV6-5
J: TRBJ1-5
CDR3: CASRRQGDQPQHF

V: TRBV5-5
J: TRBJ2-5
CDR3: CASSRRGQGGRETQYF